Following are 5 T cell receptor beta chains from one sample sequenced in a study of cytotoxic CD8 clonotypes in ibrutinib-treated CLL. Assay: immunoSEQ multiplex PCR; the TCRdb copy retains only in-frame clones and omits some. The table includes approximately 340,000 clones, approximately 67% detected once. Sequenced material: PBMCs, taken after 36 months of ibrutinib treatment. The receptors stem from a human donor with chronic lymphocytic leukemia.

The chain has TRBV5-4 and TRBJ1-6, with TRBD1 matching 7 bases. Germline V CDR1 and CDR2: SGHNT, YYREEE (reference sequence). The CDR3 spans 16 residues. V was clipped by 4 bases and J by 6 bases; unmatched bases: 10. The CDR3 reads CASSPGQTFTNSPLHF. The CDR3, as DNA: TGTGCCAGCAGCCCGGGACAGACATTTACTAATTCACCCCTCCACTTT.

This CDR3 reads CASSLPGDQPQHF. The DNA of the CDR3 is TGTGCCAGCTCACTTCCCGGCGATCAGCCCCAGCATTTT. The gene calls are TRBV18 and TRBJ1-5; D unresolved. There are 13 residues in the CDR3. Germline V gives CDR1 KGHSH, CDR2 LQKENI. Trimming took 4 bases from V and 5 from J, leaving 9 bases between them.

CDR3 region: CASSPNALAEAYEQYF. The CDR3 DNA reads as TGCGCCAGCAGCCCCAACGCCCTAGCGGAGGCCTACGAGCAGTACTTC. The chain combines TRBV4-1 with TRBJ2-7; TRBD2 matches at 7 bases. V shed 4 bases, J shed 2 bases, and the junction held 11 bases outside the gene matches. CDR1 and CDR2 (germline): MGHRA, YSYEKL. The CDR3 consists of 16 residues.

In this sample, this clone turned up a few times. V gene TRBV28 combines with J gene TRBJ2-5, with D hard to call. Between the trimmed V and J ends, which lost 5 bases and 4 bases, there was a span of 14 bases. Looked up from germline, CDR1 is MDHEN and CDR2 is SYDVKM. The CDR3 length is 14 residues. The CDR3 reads CASSPYPWGETQYF. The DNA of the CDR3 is TGTGCCAGCAGTCCCTATCCCTGGGGAGAGACCCAGTACTTC.

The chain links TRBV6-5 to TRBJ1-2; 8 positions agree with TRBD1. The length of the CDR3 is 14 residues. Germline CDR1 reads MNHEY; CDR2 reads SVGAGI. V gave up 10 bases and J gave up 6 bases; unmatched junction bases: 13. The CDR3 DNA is TGTGCCACCCGGATGGACAGGGAAGAAAATGGCTACACCTTC. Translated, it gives CATRMDREENGYTF.